The present entry profiles one T cell receptor (beta chain) with its context. Its cognate antigen is unknown. This specimen comes from a study of T cell repertoires in cytomegalovirus infection. The wider study: The study used recently identified HLA-C-restricted and well-studied HLA-B-restricted CMV epitopes. Based on public TCR beta signatures, there were indications of CMV infection and of a matching HLA type. Study observations and caveats: Dominant in the ex vivo response were TCR beta clonotypes restricted by HLA-C and specific for CMV. Pooled public TCR beta family frequency picked out CMV carriers with the relevant HLA.

The CDR3 contains 16 residues. After removal of 6 bases from V and 5 bases from J, the junction contained 12 bases not matched to a gene. Using its own MiXCR run on the reads, TCRdb lists one record per CDR3 protein. Here the sample spans 40,000 to 55,000 distinct CDR3 sequences, about 20% being singletons. The receptor's source is a human donor in good health (CMV status not recorded). Some clones in this sample may be carry-over from other donors' samples. The chain recombines TRBV12-3 or TRBV12-4 with TRBJ1-1; 10 nucleotides agree with TRBD1. Sequenced here: CD8+ T cells from cultured PBMCs, sampled from culture after CMV antigen stimulation. The CDR3 sequence is CASSPIGTGARTEAFF. In nucleotides, the CDR3 is TGTGCCAGCAGCCCCATTGGGACAGGGGCCAGGACTGAAGCTTTCTTT.